This T cell receptor (beta chain) was documented in a study of T cells in Graves' hyperthyroidism and ophthalmopathy. Study results and caveats: Blood also contained most expanded thyroid clonotypes above 0.001.

This clonotype was detected many times. Antigen specificity is unknown. Trimming left V 0 bases short and J 6 bases short, with 9 bases between. Germline V gene sequence: CDR1 SGHRS, CDR2 YFSETQ. The CDR3 length is 13 residues. Template material for amplifying TCR beta CDR3 regions consisted of RNA transcripts. When the TCR CDR3 underwent first-round RT-PCR, the HTBI primer set was used. TCRdb reprocessed the multiplex PCR reads via MiXCR and lists one record per CDR3 protein. The table shows 300,000 to 450,000 distinct CDR3 sequences, with roughly 20% occurring only once. Fresh peripheral blood, around 11 ml of it, supplied the PBMCs.

This rearrangement joins TRBV5-1 to TRBJ1-2; unclear D gene. The material sequenced was blood. The source of this sequence is a man aged 18 to 30 with Graves' ophthalmopathy. The CDR3 here is CASSLGAEDGYTF. The CDR3 DNA reads TGCGCCAGCAGCTTGGGGGCCGAGGATGGCTACACCTTC.